A single T cell receptor (beta chain) is shown here with its context. This specimen belongs to a study of OX40 agonist ivuxolimab in advanced cancers. About the research overall: Each patient was given ivuxolimab into a vein every 2 weeks, at 0.01 to 10 mg/kg. Hepatocellular carcinoma, melanoma, renal cell or head and neck cancer occurred in dose-escalation patients.

Blood draws occurred at baseline, cycle 4 day 1, and cycle 7 day 1. Only in-frame clones appear in the TCRdb table, and some are missing; sequencing was by immunoSEQ multiplex PCR. The table records approximately 50,000 clones, about nine tenths of them present only once. V was cut by 0 bases and J by 5 bases, with 9 bases left in between. The CDR3 contains 14 residues. Germline assignment: CDR1 SGHRS and CDR2 YFSETQ. The receptor was isolated from an adult with an advanced solid tumor such as melanoma, head and neck, liver or kidney cancer. V is TRBV5-1 and J is TRBJ2-4; no clear D. The sample here was CD4+ or CD8+ T cells sorted from blood, taken in a trial of the OX40 agonist ivuxolimab. The CDR3 bases are TGCGCCAGCAGCTTGGGGGTCTCGGAAAACATTCAGTACTTC. Translated: CASSLGVSENIQYF.